The 9 T cell receptor beta chains below come from one sample, sequenced in a study of CD8 T cells in ankylosing spondylitis. Findings and caveats of the study: Among TCR beta sequences, a motif of fewer than 10 highly homologous variants appeared characteristic of ankylosing spondylitis blood.

Their cognate antigens are unknown. TCRdb re-called the 5' RACE reads through MiXCR, storing one row per CDR3 protein. The sample lists roughly 370,000 distinct CDR3 sequences; about 22% were seen once. Input material: blood, either unsorted or a sorted T cell fraction (not recorded which). The receptors were sampled from a male donor with ankylosing spondylitis.

This clonotype came up a few times. This chain uses TRBV2 with TRBJ1-3; D remains unclear. V dropped 6 bases and J dropped 1 base, with 13 bases sitting between them. The germline CDR1 and CDR2 sequences are SNHLY and FYNNEI. This CDR3 comprises 15 residues. The CDR3, as DNA: TGTGCCAGCAGCTCGGACGGGTTATCTGGAAACACCATATATTTT. Its translation: CASSSDGLSGNTIYF.

This clonotype was picked up a small number of times. The V call is TRBV3-1, the J call TRBJ2-1; D not resolved. V lost 1 base to trimming and J lost 0 bases, with 7 bases between them. Germline V gene sequence: CDR1 LGHDT, CDR2 YNNKEL (reference sequence). The CDR3 runs to 15 residues. The CDR3 nucleotides are TGTGCCAGCAGCCAAGGTCCGGACTCCTACAATGAGCAGTTCTTC. Translated: CASSQGPDSYNEQFF.

The table lists this clonotype with a few counts. The V call is TRBV28, the J call TRBJ2-7, with 7 nucleotides matching TRBD2. The length of the CDR3 is 15 residues. The junction had 11 bases not matched to a gene; V was cut back by 3 bases and J by 6 bases. The germline CDR1 and CDR2 sequences are MDHEN and SYDVKM. The DNA of the CDR3 is TGTGCCAGCAGTTTTGGGGGGGGACTAACGATCGAGCAGTACTTC. It codes for CASSFGGGLTIEQYF.

This clonotype has more than one count but fewer than ten. This chain connects TRBV29-1 to TRBJ2-3; 7 nucleotides agree with TRBD1. Per germline, CDR1 SQVTM and CDR2 ANQGSEA. The V gene end was trimmed by 0 bases and the J gene end by 3 bases; junction bases not matched to a gene: 6. The length of the CDR3 is 15 residues. This chain's CDR3 is CSVEDTGATTDTQYF. The DNA of the CDR3 is TGCAGCGTTGAAGACACAGGGGCTACAACAGATACGCAGTATTTT.

This clonotype has only a few counts. This chain links TRBV12-3 or TRBV12-4 with TRBJ1-4, with D uncertain. The CDR3 extends over 14 amino acids. The V gene lost 5 bases and the J gene lost 2 bases, with 9 bases spanning the gap. CDR3 sequence (DNA): TGTGCCAGCAGTCCGCTCAGCACTAATGAAAAACTGTTTTTT. This encodes CASSPLSTNEKLFF.

The rearrangement joins TRBV11-2 to TRBJ2-2, with D perhaps matching TRBD1 (6 bases). The CDR3 has 14 amino acids. Per the germline V gene, CDR1 is SGHAT and CDR2 is FQNNGV. V was trimmed by 3 bases and J by 7 bases, leaving 12 bases between them. The CDR3 region is CASSFYRANGELFF. The CDR3 DNA reads TGTGCCAGCAGCTTTTACAGGGCGAACGGGGAGCTGTTTTTT.

This clonotype has just a few counts. This chain connects TRBV20-1 to TRBJ2-1; D perhaps matches TRBD2 (6 bases). Per the germline V gene, CDR1 is DFQATT and CDR2 is SNEGSKA (reference sequence). This CDR3 comprises 15 residues. The V end lost 5 bases, the J end lost 0 bases, and 14 bases lay between the germline ends. CDR3 bases: TGCAGTGCTGGGGGGACTGCGAGCTCCTACAATGAGCAGTTCTTC. Protein: CSAGGTASSYNEQFF.

This sequence joins TRBV7-3 and TRBJ2-1; D remains unclear. V dropped 5 bases and J dropped 10 bases, with 15 bases sitting between them. The CDR3 covers 13 residues. The germline CDR1 and CDR2 sequences are SGHTA and FQGTGA. CDR3 protein: CASSPRGFREQFF. CDR3 DNA: TGTGCCAGCAGCCCCCGAGGTTTTAGGGAGCAGTTCTTC.

The CDR3 region is CASSQTSAITGELFF. The CDR3 DNA reads TGTGCCAGCAGCCAGACTAGCGCAATCACCGGGGAGCTGTTTTTT. The chain has TRBV7-6 and TRBJ2-2, with 8 bases that match TRBD2. The CDR3 is 15 residues long. The V gene end was trimmed by 5 bases and the J gene end by 4 bases; junction bases not matched to a gene: 6. Per germline, CDR1 SGHVS and CDR2 FNYEAQ.